This T cell receptor beta chain was captured in a study of blood T cell repertoires in COVID-19. Study overall: The United States, Italy and Spain provided the acute and convalescent COVID-19 samples. PBMCs, B-cell-depleted T cells, or T cells provided the cDNA or gDNA that made up the material.

In the original processing: Amplified reference gene primers provided the basis for estimating nucleated cell counts. The data were produced by immunoSEQ multiplex PCR, yet TCRdb's version contains in-frame clones alone and is incomplete. The V and J calls and the clone size are those of that table, but D and trimming were determined from the DNA. Of 300,000 or so clones in the sample, 90% were seen once. The germline CDR1 and CDR2 sequences are LNHDA and SQIVND (reference sequence). J lost 6 bases, V lost 2 bases, and 1 base had no gene match. The CDR3 has 15 amino acids. Allocation to cohorts depended on clinical history reported by the participants.

The sequencing input was PBMCs or T cells enriched from blood (not recorded which). The receptor comes from a woman in her thirties who had recovered from COVID-19. The V and J genes are TRBV19 and TRBJ2-1; 13 bases are shared with TRBD2. Written as DNA, the CDR3 is TGTGCCAGTAGTATAACTAGCGGGAGGGCCAATGAGCAGTTCTTC. Its protein is CASSITSGRANEQFF.